Below are 10 T cell receptor beta chains sequenced from a single sample in a study of cytomegalovirus exposure and HLA in healthy donors. A multiplex PCR was run with 60 Vbeta primers and 13 Jbeta primers. Profiled with immunoSEQ multiplex PCR; TCRdb holds only in-frame clones, not every one. The sample lists over 70,000 clones; 80% were seen once. The sample taken for sequencing was PBMCs. All receptors derive from a woman in her forties or fifties in good health and CMV-seropositive.

V gene TRBV5-6 combines with J gene TRBJ2-4; no reliable D call. Trimming shortened V by 6 bases and J by 0 bases, and 10 bases separated the two germline ends. Germline CDR1 is SGHDT and CDR2 is YYEEEE. CDR3 size: 14 residues. Written as DNA, the CDR3 is TGTGCCAGCACCCCGCCACTAGCCAAAAACATTCAGTACTTC. It translates to CASTPPLAKNIQYF. Full variable domain (outside the CDR3, taken from reference TRBV5-6 and TRBJ2-4): DAGVTQSPTHLIKTRGQQVTLRCSPKSGHDTVSWYQQALGQGPQFIFQYYEEEERQRGNFPDRFSGHQFPNYSSELNVNALLLGDSALYLCASTPPLAKNIQYFGAGTRLSVL.

For this clone: Other DNA sequences in the sample encode the same CDR3. The V call is TRBV14, the J call TRBJ1-1; possibly TRBD1 for D (6 bases). Trimming shortened V by 1 base and J by 4 bases, and 19 bases separated the two germline ends. Germline CDR1 is SGHDN and CDR2 is FVKESK. The CDR3 sequence is 17 residues long. The CDR3, as DNA: TGTGCCAGCAGCCAAGGTCTTAAGCCAGGGGTGGGCACTGAAGCTTTCTTT. It codes for CASSQGLKPGVGTEAFF.

The chain carries TRBV10-3 and TRBJ1-2; 10 positions match TRBD1. Germline CDR1 is ENHRY and CDR2 is SYGVKD. Trimming cost V 7 bases and J 6 bases; bases outside gene matches: 8. There are 14 residues in the CDR3. CDR3 region: CAINAPDRGNGYTF. The CDR3 coding sequence is TGTGCCATCAACGCCCCGGACAGGGGGAATGGCTACACCTTC.

This chain uses TRBV6-1 with TRBJ1-1, with 9 bases identical to TRBD1. Germline loops: CDR1 MNHNS, CDR2 SASEGT. Trimming cost V 5 bases and J 4 bases; bases outside gene matches: 2. CDR3 size: 13 residues. CDR3 DNA: TGTGCCAGCAGTCTGACAGGGGGCACTGAAGCTTTCTTT. Amino acid sequence: CASSLTGGTEAFF.

The CDR3 sequence: CAWRYPGRGQPQHF. Written as DNA, the CDR3 is TGTGCCTGGAGATACCCCGGGCGGGGTCAGCCCCAGCATTTT. V is TRBV30 and J is TRBJ1-5, with D uncertain. V lost 3 bases and J lost 6, with 15 bases in between. The CDR3 is 14 residues long. Germline CDR1 reads GTSNPN; CDR2 reads SVGIG (reference sequence). Full variable domain (rest looked up from reference TRBV30 and TRBJ1-5): SQTIHQWPATLVQPVGSPLSLECTVEGTSNPNLYWYRQAAGRGLQLLFYSVGIGQISSEVPQNLSASRPQDRQFILSSKKLLLSDSGFYLCAWRYPGRGQPQHFGDGTRLSIL.

V and J are TRBV5-4 and TRBJ1-3; TRBD1 might be the D (6 bases). Trimming pared 4 bases from V and 8 bases from J, leaving 13 bases between. This CDR3 spans 13 amino acids. Looked up from germline, CDR1 is SGHNT and CDR2 is YYREEE (reference sequence). This CDR3 reads CASSIQGPDTIYF. The CDR3 DNA sequence: TGTGCCAGCAGCATACAGGGCCCGGACACCATATATTTT.

The V call is TRBV29-1, the J call TRBJ2-1; 9 nucleotides line up with TRBD2. The CDR3 has 15 amino acids. The germline gives CDR1 SQVTM, CDR2 ANQGSEA. V lost 7 bases and J lost 0; bases outside the gene matches: 7. The CDR3 loop is CSAAKRGASYNEQFF. The DNA of the CDR3 is TGCAGCGCGGCAAAGCGGGGGGCCTCCTACAATGAGCAGTTCTTC.

The chain joins TRBV18 to TRBJ2-7; TRBD1 agrees at 11 bases. The CDR3 is made up of 16 amino acids. The V and J ends lost 3 bases and 7 bases, in that order; junction bases with no gene match: 11. Germline V lookup: CDR1 KGHSH, CDR2 LQKENI. The CDR3 spells CASSPFGGQGVSEQYV. For the CDR3, the DNA is TGTGCCAGCTCACCCTTTGGGGGACAGGGGGTAAGTGAGCAGTACGTC.

The chain combines TRBV10-3 with TRBJ1-1; D uncertain. The germline V and J ends were trimmed by 8 bases and 4 bases, with 11 bases remaining between them. The CDR3 covers 12 residues. Germline lookup yields CDR1 ENHRY and CDR2 SYGVKD. CDR3 sequence: CAIGGVSTEAFF. The DNA for the CDR3 is TGTGCCATCGGCGGGGTCAGCACTGAAGCTTTCTTT.

The chain recombines TRBV5-1 with TRBJ1-2, with no clear D. Between the trimmed V and J ends, which lost 6 bases and 2 bases, there was a span of 17 bases. The CDR3 sequence is 15 residues long. Germline loops: CDR1 SGHRS, CDR2 YFSETQ. CDR3 nucleotides: TGCGCCAGCATCTTATGGGGAGGGCAGAACTATGGCTACACCTTC. This gives the protein CASILWGGQNYGYTF.